This is a list of T cell receptor beta chains from one sample in a study of OX40 agonist ivuxolimab in advanced cancers. The assay was immunoSEQ multiplex PCR, and TCRdb's table has in-frame clones only and misses some. Seen here are approximately 60,000 clones, around 90% observed once, and the top ten hold approximately 5.2%. The sample in question was CD4+ or CD8+ T cells sorted from blood, obtained in a trial of the OX40 agonist ivuxolimab. The receptors shown here come from an adult with an advanced solid tumor such as melanoma, head and neck, liver or kidney cancer. Each CDR3 is given with its conserved first and last residue. The D gene is left open where the match is weak. The size field is filled for only some rows; it gives once, few, many or a size class.

CDR3 length | D gene | clone size | J gene | V gene | CDR3 protein | CDR3 DNA
16 | TRBD1 | once | TRBJ2-6 | TRBV19 | CASSRTGSSGANVLTF | TGTGCCAGTAGTAGGACAGGGTCGTCTGGGGCCAACGTCCTGACTTTC
13 | NA | NA | TRBJ1-4 | TRBV7-9 | CASSLVGNEKLFF | TGTGCCAGCAGCTTAGTTGGGAATGAAAAACTGTTTTTT
19 | TRBD2 | NA | TRBJ2-3 | TRBV9 | CASSVGLGGTSGRRDTQYF | TGTGCCAGCAGCGTAGGGTTGGGAGGAACTAGCGGGAGACGGGATACGCAGTATTTT
14 | NA | NA | TRBJ1-2 | TRBV12-2 | CASLASGVVYGYTF | TGTGCAAGTCTAGCCTCAGGGGTCGTTTATGGCTACACCTTC
15 | TRBD2 | NA | TRBJ2-3 | TRBV7-2 | CASSPGLVRTDTQYF | TGTGCCAGCAGCCCGGGACTAGTTCGCACAGATACGCAGTATTTT
18 | NA | NA | TRBJ1-3 | TRBV5-1 | CASSSTSVRGGSGNTIYF | TGCGCCAGCAGCTCGACGTCCGTTCGGGGAGGCTCTGGAAACACCATATATTTT
17 | TRBD2 | NA | TRBJ2-7 | TRBV27 | CASSLRVAGALPPEQYF | TGTGCCAGCAGTTTACGGGTAGCGGGCGCTCTCCCTCCGGAGCAGTACTTC
13 | NA | NA | TRBJ2-3 | TRBV5-6 | CASSLSGADTQYF | TGTGCCAGCAGCTTGTCTGGGGCAGATACGCAGTATTTT
13 | NA | NA | TRBJ2-1 | TRBV6-4 | CASSSQGGNEQFF | TGTGCCAGCAGTTCACAGGGGGGGAATGAGCAGTTCTTC
13 | TRBD1 | NA | TRBJ1-5 | TRBV30 | CAFGTGFNQPQHF | TGTGCCTTCGGGACAGGCTTCAATCAGCCCCAGCATTTT
13 | NA | NA | TRBJ2-2 | TRBV28 | CASSLQPGGELFF | TGTGCCAGCAGTCTTCAGCCGGGCGGGGAGCTGTTTTTT
14 | NA | NA | TRBJ2-5 | TRBV15 | CATSRVGTVETQYF | TGTGCCACCAGCAGAGTTGGCACAGTGGAGACCCAGTACTTC
13 | NA | NA | TRBJ2-1 | TRBV28 | CASRGHGYNEQFF | TGTGCCAGCAGGGGACACGGCTACAATGAGCAGTTCTTC